This is a list of T cell receptor beta chains from one sample in a study of cytomegalovirus exposure and HLA in healthy donors. The assay was immunoSEQ multiplex PCR, and TCRdb's table has in-frame clones only and misses some. The sample holds about 140,000 clones, around 79% seen once. Sequencing was carried out using PBMCs. All receptors come from a female donor in good health and CMV-seronegative. CDR3s include the opening cysteine and the closing phenylalanine or tryptophan. Fields, in order: V gene, CDR3 protein.

V gene: TRBV6-5; CDR3 protein: CASSLSRVYGYTF
V gene: TRBV5-4; CDR3 protein: CASSLDLSSYNEQFF
V gene: TRBV11-1; CDR3 protein: CASSQGQGSEFRQFF
V gene: TRBV7-3; CDR3 protein: CASRREANTEAFF
V gene: TRBV28; CDR3 protein: CASSLNRAPGESEAFF
V gene: TRBV7-9; CDR3 protein: CATIGTSGTQGGELFF
V gene: TRBV20-1; CDR3 protein: CSVKGSYGYTF
V gene: TRBV5-4; CDR3 protein: CASSSGGLADKNIQYF
V gene: TRBV15; CDR3 protein: CATSSPLGGTRAFF
V gene: TRBV30; CDR3 protein: CAWSVENYGYTF
V gene: TRBV6-5; CDR3 protein: CASSYTPEGNEQFF
V gene: TRBV11-2; CDR3 protein: CASSQGGHSGNTIYF
V gene: TRBV7-9; CDR3 protein: CSSSPPWGQDGEKLFF
V gene: TRBV2; CDR3 protein: CASSGGQLTEAFF
V gene: TRBV4-1; CDR3 protein: CASSQGQGVIRGANVLTF
V gene: TRBV30; CDR3 protein: CAWSAGGRDTQYF
V gene: TRBV9; CDR3 protein: CASSVSAGGHNEQFF
V gene: TRBV30; CDR3 protein: CAWSRTYEQYF
V gene: TRBV4-1; CDR3 protein: CASSPPGRGADEQFF
V gene: TRBV13; CDR3 protein: CASSLSERNEQYF
V gene: TRBV5-1; CDR3 protein: CASSYASGGARETQYF
V gene: TRBV10-1; CDR3 protein: CASSESQQGGNIQYF
V gene: TRBV11-3; CDR3 protein: CASSRRDSGLKNIQYF
V gene: TRBV4-1; CDR3 protein: CASSQDRGGSGNTIYF
V gene: TRBV7-7; CDR3 protein: CASTPGSGANVLTF
V gene: TRBV7-8; CDR3 protein: CASSSGGEQYF
V gene: TRBV4-1; CDR3 protein: CASSLQGVGEKLFF
V gene: TRBV25-1; CDR3 protein: CASSELALQGANEQFF